This T cell receptor (beta chain) was identified during a study of cytomegalovirus exposure and HLA in healthy donors. As to this clone: No antigen is known for it.

Findings and caveats of the study: There were several of the most significant clusters that appeared linked to common viral pathogens in a later analysis.

The PCR ran on 60 Vbeta and 13 Jbeta primers. Here immunoSEQ multiplex PCR was the method, and the copy in TCRdb shows in-frame clones only, minus some. The sample has just over 150,000 clones, 70% to 90% seen once; the top ten hold less than 2.5%. The germline V gene encodes CDR1 SEHNR and CDR2 FQNEAQ (reference sequence). The CDR3 loop spans 12 amino acids. The rearrangement links TRBV7-9 to TRBJ2-1; D perhaps matches TRBD2 (6 bases). This receptor was identified in a man aged 18 to 35 in good health and CMV-seropositive. The specimen sequenced was PBMCs. CDR3 sequence reads: CSGGTGYNEQFF. DNA of the CDR3: TGTTCCGGCGGGACTGGGTACAATGAGCAGTTCTTC.